The clone carrying this TCR beta chain was counted at least ten times. The antigen is undetermined. The authors made cDNA by 5'RACE with 10-nucleotide random UMIs. TCRdb analysed the 5' RACE reads with MiXCR anew, one entry per CDR3 protein. Of tens of thousands of distinct CDR3 sequences in the sample, more than 4% were seen once. This record comes from a study of neurological immune-mediated disorders. Study-wide results and limits: HTLV-1-associated myelopathy showed the most TCR clonal expansion; multiple sclerosis the least, below healthy controls.

The TCR originated in a woman in her forties in good health. The specimen sequenced was CD4+ T cells from blood.

CDR3 DNA: TGCAGCGTTTTAACAGGGTATAACGGCTACACCTTC. The encoded protein is CSVLTGYNGYTF. This chain links TRBV29-1 with TRBJ1-2, with D perhaps matching TRBD1 (6 bases). This CDR3 is built from 12 residues. V gave up 5 bases and J gave up 8 bases, with 15 bases separating them. Germline CDR1 reads SQVTM; CDR2 reads ANQGSEA.